This T cell receptor beta chain was sequenced in a study of T-cell memory formation after mild COVID-19. Looking at the study overall: Largely, the TCR clusters proved donor specific. Overall study findings and caveats: The finding that pre-infection memory included some responding clones suggested that cross-reactive memory joined.

Losses at the gene ends were 3 bases for V and 7 bases for J; bases not matched to a gene: 5. The CDR3 spans 14 residues. Germline loops: CDR1 MGHDK, CDR2 SYGVNS. TCRdb re-called the 5' RACE reads through MiXCR, storing one row per CDR3 protein. This table holds 150,000 or so distinct CDR3 sequences, about 15% found once. On this clonotype itself: Its specificity is not known.

The chain carries TRBV25-1 and TRBJ2-1; 8 bases agree with TRBD2. Sequenced sample: PBMCs or a T cell subset sorted from them (not recorded which). The receptor was isolated from an adult woman who had mild COVID-19 (a few samples of this study predate the infection). Cell type and time point are not known. This CDR3 is CASSDTGGANEQFF. In DNA, the CDR3 is TGTGCCAGCAGTGATACGGGAGGGGCAAATGAGCAGTTCTTC.